A selection of T cell receptor beta chains follows, all from one sample in a study of blood T cell repertoires in COVID-19. This table comes from immunoSEQ multiplex PCR, and its TCRdb copy is limited to in-frame clones, with some not included. The table records 150,000 to 160,000 clones, about 79% of them present only once. The sequenced sample was peripheral blood. Receptor source: a woman in her sixties with acute or convalescent COVID-19. The CDR3 runs from the conserved cysteine through the conserved F or W. A D gene is named only where the DNA matches it firmly. The listing skips clone size in some rows; elsewhere it reads once, few, many or a size class.

size	V	J	D	DNA	CDR3
.	TRBV6-6	TRBJ1-2	.	TGTGCCAGCAGTGCGACAGCATCCTATGGCTACACCTTC	CASSATASYGYTF
.	TRBV5-1	TRBJ1-2	.	TGCGCCAGCAGCGGAGGGGCATACGACTATGGCTACACCTTC	CASSGGAYDYGYTF
.	TRBV5-1	TRBJ2-5	.	TGCGCCAGCAGCTTGGCGCGTGAGACCCAGTACTTC	CASSLARETQYF
.	TRBV6-5	TRBJ2-5	TRBD1	TGTGCCAGTGGGTTGGGACAGGGAGGGGAGACCCAGTACTTC	CASGLGQGGETQYF
.	TRBV30	TRBJ1-4	.	TGTGCCTGGAGTGCGGACTGGGTAGGGAGGGAACTGTTTTTT	CAWSADWVGRELFF
.	TRBV15	TRBJ1-2	TRBD1	TGTGCCACCAGCAGGGGCGACAGGGAGAGGTACACCTTC	CATSRGDRERYTF
.	TRBV9	TRBJ2-1	.	TGTGCCAGCAGCCCTCGACTTGAAGCCTGGAACAATGAGCAGTTCTTC	CASSPRLEAWNNEQFF
.	TRBV5-6	TRBJ1-6	TRBD1	TGTGCCAGCAGTAGCGACAGGGGGAATTCACCCCTCCACTTT	CASSSDRGNSPLHF
.	TRBV2	TRBJ2-7	.	TGTGCCAGCAGTGAAGCAGACTTGGACGAGCAGTACTTC	CASSEADLDEQYF
once	TRBV30	TRBJ1-4	TRBD1	TGTGCCTGGAGTGTACGAGGGACAGGGAGTGAAAAACTGTTTTTT	CAWSVRGTGSEKLFF
.	TRBV14	TRBJ1-2	.	TGTGCCAGCAGCCAAGCGGTGGGTCAGGGCTATGGCTACACCTTC	CASSQAVGQGYGYTF
.	TRBV5-1	TRBJ1-6	.	TGCGCCACCCAGCGCGACTCTAATTCACCCCTCCACTTT	CATQRDSNSPLHF
.	TRBV6-5	TRBJ1-4	.	TGTGCCAGCAGTTACACCGGTCAGGGCCCTAATGAAAAACTGTTTTTT	CASSYTGQGPNEKLFF
.	TRBV7-8	TRBJ1-1	.	TGTGCCAGCAGCCTACAGGGTCGAACTGAAGCTTTCTTT	CASSLQGRTEAFF
few	TRBV5-1	TRBJ1-2	TRBD1	TGCGCCAGCAGCTCGGACAGGTCGGCTAACTATGGCTACACCTTC	CASSSDRSANYGYTF
.	TRBV5-1	TRBJ1-1	.	TGCGCCAGCAGCTCGAATATAGGACAGTTGAACACTGAAGCTTTCTTT	CASSSNIGQLNTEAFF
once	TRBV7-2	TRBJ2-6	.	TGTGCCAGCAGCTTACAGCTTGCCAGGTACAACTCTGGGGCCAACGTCCTGACTTTC	CASSLQLARYNSGANVLTF
few	TRBV6-5	TRBJ1-5	.	TGTGCCAGCAATCTAGCCCACAATCAGCCCCAGCATTTT	CASNLAHNQPQHF
.	TRBV5-1	TRBJ2-7	.	TGCGCCAGCAGCGAGGACACGGGCTTATCCCCCTACGAGCAGTACTTC	CASSEDTGLSPYEQYF
.	TRBV5-1	TRBJ2-3	TRBD2	TGCGCCAGCCGCAGCGGGGCCCCCGGACCAGATACGCAGTATTTT	CASRSGAPGPDTQYF
.	TRBV21-1	TRBJ2-7	.	TGTGCCAGCAGCAAACCTACGGTAGACTCCTACGAGCAGTACTTC	CASSKPTVDSYEQYF
.	TRBV6-5	TRBJ1-1	.	TGTGCCAGCAGTTACTCCTCCCCGTCGGTGGACACTGAAGCTTTCTTT	CASSYSSPSVDTEAFF